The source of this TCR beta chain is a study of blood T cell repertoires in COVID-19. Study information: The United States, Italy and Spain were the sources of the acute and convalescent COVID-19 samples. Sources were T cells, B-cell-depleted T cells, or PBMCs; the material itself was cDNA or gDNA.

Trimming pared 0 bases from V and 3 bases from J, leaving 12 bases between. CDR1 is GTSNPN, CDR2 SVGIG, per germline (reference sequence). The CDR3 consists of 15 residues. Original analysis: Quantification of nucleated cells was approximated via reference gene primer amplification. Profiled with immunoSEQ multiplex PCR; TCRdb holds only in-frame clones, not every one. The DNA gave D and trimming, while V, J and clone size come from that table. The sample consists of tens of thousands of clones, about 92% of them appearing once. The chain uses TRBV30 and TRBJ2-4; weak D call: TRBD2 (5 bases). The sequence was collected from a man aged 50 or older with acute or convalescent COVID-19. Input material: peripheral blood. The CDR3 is CAWSVLGEFKNIQYF. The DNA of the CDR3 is TGTGCCTGGAGTGTACTCGGGGAATTCAAAAACATTCAGTACTTC.